Listed below are T cell receptor beta chains from one sample, sequenced in a study of cytomegalovirus exposure and HLA in healthy donors. Profiled with immunoSEQ multiplex PCR; TCRdb holds only in-frame clones, not every one. The data contain 150,000 to 200,000 clones, 65% to 85% of them singletons. The sample was PBMCs. These receptors were collected from a woman aged 45-59 years in good health and CMV-seropositive. CDR3s include the opening cysteine and the closing phenylalanine or tryptophan. The D gene is left open where the match is weak. Some rows have no size entry. The others give once, few or many, or a class for an expanded clone.

J gene | V gene | D gene | clone size | CDR3 protein | CDR3 DNA
TRBJ1-6 | TRBV9 | TRBD1 | . | CASSVLQGEGSPLHF | TGTGCCAGCAGCGTTCTCCAGGGGGAAGGCTCACCCCTCCACTTT
TRBJ2-7 | TRBV5-1 | TRBD2 | . | CASSLKHGGEQYF | TGCGCCAGCAGCTTGAAGCACGGGGGGGAGCAGTACTTC
TRBJ2-5 | TRBV5-1 | TRBD2 | . | CASSSLAGGQETQYF | TGCGCCAGCAGCTCTTTAGCGGGGGGGCAGGAGACCCAGTACTTC
TRBJ2-1 | TRBV5-4 | TRBD2 | . | CASSPGTSGYNEQFF | TGTGCCAGCAGCCCCGGGACTAGCGGTTACAATGAGCAGTTCTTC
TRBJ2-1 | TRBV30 | . | . | CAWSVLASSEQFF | TGTGCCTGGAGTGTTCTCGCCTCTAGCGAGCAGTTCTTC
TRBJ1-1 | TRBV6-1 | TRBD1 | . | CASSVDRGLTEAFF | TGTGCCAGCAGTGTCGACAGGGGGCTCACTGAAGCTTTCTTT
TRBJ2-1 | TRBV25-1 | TRBD2 | once | CASRDGGGELSNEQFF | TGTGCCAGCAGAGACGGCGGGGGGGAGCTGTCCAATGAGCAGTTCTTC
TRBJ2-7 | TRBV4-3 | TRBD2 | once | CASSYGPSGSYEQYF | TGCGCCAGCAGCTACGGACCTAGCGGCTCCTACGAGCAGTACTTC
TRBJ2-2 | TRBV27 | . | . | CASSLRGNAGELFF | TGTGCCAGCAGTTTAAGAGGGAACGCCGGGGAGCTGTTTTTT
TRBJ2-7 | TRBV27 | TRBD1 | once | CASSLIGDRAYEQYF | TGTGCCAGCAGTTTAATAGGGGACAGGGCCTACGAGCAGTACTTC
TRBJ2-7 | TRBV21-1 | . | . | CASSKVRTGTYEQYF | TGTGCCAGCAGCAAAGTAAGGACAGGGACCTACGAGCAGTACTTC
TRBJ1-5 | TRBV28 | TRBD1 | . | CASSLFHTGVNQPQHF | TGTGCCAGCAGTTTATTCCACACAGGGGTCAATCAGCCCCAGCATTTT
TRBJ1-2 | TRBV28 | . | . | CASSLVWRGANYGYTF | TGTGCCAGCAGTTTGGTATGGAGGGGAGCTAACTATGGCTACACCTTC
TRBJ1-2 | TRBV28 | . | few | CASTLVAEGGIYGYTF | TGTGCCAGCACCCTAGTGGCGGAGGGAGGGATTTATGGCTACACCTTC
TRBJ1-3 | TRBV7-2 | . | . | CASSLLRSGNTIYF | TGTGCCAGCAGCTTATTACGGTCTGGAAACACCATATATTTT
TRBJ1-2 | TRBV27 | TRBD1 | . | CASSLFGTGRANYGYTF | TGTGCCAGCAGTCTATTTGGGACAGGGAGAGCTAACTATGGCTACACCTTC
TRBJ2-1 | TRBV2 | . | . | CASSGASADSYNEQFF | TGTGCCAGCAGTGGGGCTAGCGCTGACTCCTACAATGAGCAGTTCTTC
TRBJ1-2 | TRBV5-8 | . | . | CASSAGPSYGYTF | TGTGCCAGCAGCGCGGGACCGAGCTATGGCTACACCTTC
TRBJ2-2 | TRBV2 | . | . | CASRGDSKSTGELFF | TGTGCCAGCAGAGGCGACAGCAAGAGCACCGGGGAGCTGTTTTTT
TRBJ1-2 | TRBV10-3 | TRBD1 | . | CAINQGQAPNYGYTF | TGTGCCATCAACCAGGGACAGGCCCCGAACTATGGCTACACCTTC
TRBJ2-5 | TRBV18 | TRBD1 | . | CASSQQGEETQYF | TGTGCCAGCTCACAACAGGGGGAAGAGACCCAGTACTTC